This T cell receptor beta chain was found in a study of T cell responses to AZD1222 COVID-19 vaccine. For this clone: The antigen remains undetermined.

Sequencing used immunoSEQ multiplex PCR; TCRdb keeps in-frame clones, though not all of them. In the table there are 45,000 to 55,000 clones, about 86% of which are singletons. General observations from the study: Donors were mostly white British, more females; clonal diversity possibly underestimated.

CDR3 length: 16 residues. The germline V and J ends were trimmed by 4 bases and 1 base, with 16 bases remaining between them. The germline gives CDR1 MNHEY, CDR2 SMNVEV (reference sequence). The chain is built from TRBV27 and TRBJ1-2, with D maybe TRBD1 (5 bases). This sequence originates from an adult in good health. The material was peripheral blood, obtained on day 0 of AZD1222 vaccination. CDR3 residues: CASSSRTGRINYGYTF. For the CDR3, the DNA is TGTGCCAGCAGTTCCCGAACGGGACGGATTAACTATGGCTACACCTTC.